This T cell receptor beta chain is drawn from a study of memory CD4+ T cells and cytomegalovirus serostatus. The sort gate was single viable CD3+CD4+CD8-CD45RO+ cells for memory CD4+ T cells. This table comes from immunoSEQ multiplex PCR, and its TCRdb copy is limited to in-frame clones, with some not included. Of over 55,000 clones in the sample, less than 85% are singletons; the top ten hold 0.82%. In germline, CDR1 is MNHNS, CDR2 SASEGT. With 2 bases removed from V and 7 bases from J, the gap between germline ends came to 11 bases. This CDR3 region has 13 residues. Sequencing input: memory CD4+ T cells from blood. This clonotype originated in an adult in good health and CMV-seronegative. V usage is TRBV6-1 and J usage is TRBJ1-2; no firm D call. The CDR3 sequence is CASSEPGWGGYTF. Written as DNA, the CDR3 is TGTGCCAGCAGTGAACCTGGGTGGGGTGGCTACACCTTC.